These 16 T cell receptor beta chains were sequenced from one sample in a study of T-cell reconstitution after alpha-beta-depleted transplantation in children. Library preparation (for TCRbeta) was performed with unique molecular identifiers. One entry per CDR3 protein results from TCRdb running MiXCR on the PCR reads. The sample includes 200,000 to 250,000 distinct CDR3 sequences, about 8.8% seen only once; the top ten take 5.1%. Sequenced here: PBMCs from the stem cell graft donor, sampled from the stem cell graft. All receptors come from a human donor who donated a stem cell graft to a child with SCID.

This clonotype was detected ten times or more. The gene calls are TRBV5-1 and TRBJ2-1; D gene uncertain. CDR1 is SGHRS and CDR2 is YFSETQ in the germline V gene. Deletions cut 6 bases from V and 0 bases from J, with 16 bases between. The CDR3 consists of 16 residues. CDR3 loop: CASIPGIGSSYNEQFF. Written as DNA, the CDR3 is TGCGCCAGCATCCCAGGTATAGGAAGCTCCTACAATGAGCAGTTCTTC.

This clonotype was recorded many times. CDR3 residues: CASSPRVGAQQPQHF. The CDR3 DNA reads as TGTGCCAGCAGTCCACGCGTTGGGGCCCAACAGCCCCAGCATTTT. The gene calls are TRBV2 and TRBJ1-5, with D tentatively TRBD1 (5 bases). V lost 5 bases, J lost 7 bases, and 18 bases lay in between. Germline values: CDR1 SNHLY, CDR2 FYNNEI. This CDR3 region has 15 residues. Together with reference TRBV2 and TRBJ1-5, the CDR3 gives the full variable domain: EPEVTQTPSHQVTQMGQEVILRCVPISNHLYFYWYRQILGQKVEFLVSFYNNEISEKSEIFDDQFSVERPDGSNFTLKIRSTKLEDSAMYFCASSPRVGAQQPQHFGDGTRLSIL.

This clonotype was recorded at least ten times. This rearrangement joins TRBV7-2 to TRBJ1-4; 9 bases are a match to TRBD1. The germline V gene has CDR1 SGHTA and CDR2 FQGNSA. Trimming at V came to 5 bases and at J to 13 bases, leaving 11 bases not matched to a gene. The CDR3 is 14 amino acids. Here the CDR3 reads CASSRVPGQGGLFF. The DNA for the CDR3 is TGTGCCAGCAGCCGCGTTCCGGGACAGGGAGGACTGTTTTTT.

In this sample, this clonotype turned up many times. This chain joins TRBV19 and TRBJ2-2; D unclear. V was clipped by 2 bases and J by 4 bases, with 11 bases between them. CDR1 and CDR2 from the germline V gene are LNHDA and SQIVND (reference sequence). CDR3 length equals 15 residues. As DNA, the CDR3 is TGTGCCAGTAGTATACGGGCACTTTCCACCGGGGAGCTGTTTTTT. Amino acid sequence: CASSIRALSTGELFF.

This clonotype was counted at least ten times. This chain connects TRBV7-3 to TRBJ2-3; 12 bases are shared with TRBD2. The CDR3 contains 15 residues. Germline lookup yields CDR1 SGHTA and CDR2 FQGTGA. After removal of 3 bases from V and 3 bases from J, the junction contained 1 base not matched to a gene. CDR3 sequence reads: CASSFGLAGTDTQYF. CDR3 DNA: TGTGCCAGCAGCTTTGGACTAGCGGGGACAGATACGCAGTATTTT.

This clonotype was counted ten times or more. The genes are TRBV5-1 and TRBJ2-7; perhaps TRBD2 as D (6 bases). V was trimmed by 1 base and J by 4 bases, leaving 9 bases between them. There are 13 residues in the CDR3. Germline CDR1 SGHRS, CDR2 YFSETQ. The CDR3 bases are TGCGCCAGCAGCTTGTTGGCGGGATACGAGCAGTACTTC. Protein product: CASSLLAGYEQYF.

This clonotype was found a few times. The chain uses TRBV10-3 and TRBJ1-2; D may be TRBD1 (6 bases). The CDR3 loop spans 13 amino acids. Trimming removed 2 bases at V and 6 bases at J, with 10 bases between. From germline, CDR1 is ENHRY and CDR2 SYGVKD. The CDR3 DNA reads as TGTGCCATCAGTGAGGGGGGCTTTGATGGCTACACCTTC. This codes for CAISEGGFDGYTF.

This clonotype was counted ten times or more. This sequence joins TRBV13 and TRBJ2-4; D may be TRBD2 (6 bases). V was trimmed by 2 bases and J by 5 bases, leaving 16 bases between them. CDR3 length: 16 amino acids. Per the germline V gene, CDR1 is PRHDT and CDR2 is FYEKMQ (reference sequence). The CDR3 is CASSLNFGTAENIQYF. CDR3 sequence (DNA): TGTGCCAGCAGCTTAAACTTTGGGACTGCCGAAAACATTCAGTACTTC.

This clonotype was seen repeatedly, ten times or more. The rearrangement joins TRBV20-1 to TRBJ1-4, with D unclear. This CDR3 comprises 16 residues. The germline CDR1 and CDR2 sequences are DFQATT and SNEGSKA (reference sequence). With 4 bases removed from V and 0 bases from J, the gap between germline ends came to 15 bases. This CDR3 reads CSATPHMSATNEKLFF. For the CDR3, the DNA is TGCAGTGCTACCCCCCACATGAGTGCAACTAATGAAAAACTGTTTTTT.

This clonotype was detected a few times. The V and J genes are TRBV4-2 and TRBJ1-1; maybe TRBD1 (5 bases). This CDR3 is built from 15 residues. CDR1 is LGHNA, CDR2 YNFKEQ, per germline. V was shortened by 1 base and J by 3 bases, with 12 bases between the two germline ends. This CDR3 reads CASSQVSRGDTEAFF. The CDR3 DNA reads TGTGCCAGCAGCCAAGTGTCCCGGGGGGACACTGAAGCTTTCTTT.

This clonotype was counted ten times or more. The chain employs TRBV12-3 or TRBV12-4 and TRBJ2-7; D gene unclear. V gave up 0 bases and J gave up 0 bases, with 9 bases separating them. CDR3 size: 15 residues. CDR3 sequence reads: CASSLARGSSYEQYF. Written as DNA, the CDR3 is TGTGCCAGCAGTTTAGCGAGAGGAAGCTCCTACGAGCAGTACTTC.

This clonotype was observed many times. The chain carries TRBV7-2 and TRBJ1-1, with D unresolved. Germline CDR1 SGHTA, CDR2 FQGNSA. The ends were cut back, 2 bases at V and 8 bases at J, with 9 bases in the middle. The CDR3 consists of 12 residues. The CDR3 DNA sequence: TGTGCCAGCAGCTTATCCTCCGGGGAAGCTTTCTTT. Translating it yields CASSLSSGEAFF.

This clonotype was detected many times. The chain couples TRBV5-1 to TRBJ2-4; weak D call: TRBD2 (5 bases). The length of the CDR3 is 13 residues. Trimming took 4 bases from V and 6 from J, leaving 11 bases between them. Germline assignment: CDR1 SGHRS and CDR2 YFSETQ. Here the CDR3 DNA reads TGCGCCAGCAGCCCGGGGTCGGTAAACATTCAGTACTTC. It encodes CASSPGSVNIQYF.

This clonotype was observed at least ten times. The chain joins TRBV6-5 to TRBJ1-1; tentatively, D is TRBD1 (5 bases). The germline V gene has CDR1 MNHEY and CDR2 SVGAGI. Trimming took off 2 bases at V and 4 bases at J, with 11 bases between the two ends. The CDR3 totals 14 residues. CDR3: CASSYGGRATEAFF. The DNA of the CDR3 is TGTGCCAGCAGTTACGGGGGAAGGGCCACTGAAGCTTTCTTT.

Regarding this clonotype: This may come from a read error, since a much larger clone is one base off. The CDR3 sequence: CASIHPLDRSSYEQYF. CDR3 nucleotide sequence: TGTGCCAGCATTCACCCCTTGGACAGAAGCTCCTACGAGCAGTACTTC. The rearrangement links TRBV2 to TRBJ2-7; D is perhaps TRBD1 (6 bases). Germline values: CDR1 SNHLY, CDR2 FYNNEI. V was clipped by 7 bases and J by 0 bases, with 19 bases between them. The CDR3 is 16 residues long.

This clonotype has at least ten counts. V is TRBV20-1 and J is TRBJ2-7; D remains unclear. Germline CDR1 reads DFQATT; CDR2 reads SNEGSKA (reference sequence). V lost 6 bases, J lost 3 bases, and 15 bases lay in between. This CDR3 has 13 residues. The CDR3 bases are TGCAGTGCCCACCGGGCAGGAGACTACGAGCAGTACTTC. The encoded protein is CSAHRAGDYEQYF.